Reported below is one T cell receptor (beta chain). TCRdb reanalysed the PCR reads using MiXCR and keeps one entry per CDR3 protein. Of more than 8,000 distinct CDR3 sequences listed, under 50% are singletons. This entry comes from a study of immune characterization of retroperitoneal liposarcoma. The CDR3 length is 12 residues. Trimming took 4 bases from V and 3 from J, leaving 6 bases between them. The sequence was obtained from a male donor with retroperitoneal liposarcoma. Sequencing was performed on tumor tissue. V is TRBV12-3 or TRBV12-4 and J is TRBJ1-1; tentatively, D is TRBD1 (5 bases). CDR3 loop: CASSWGYTEAFF. CDR3 DNA sequence: TGTGCCAGCAGTTGGGGGTACACTGAAGCTTTCTTT.